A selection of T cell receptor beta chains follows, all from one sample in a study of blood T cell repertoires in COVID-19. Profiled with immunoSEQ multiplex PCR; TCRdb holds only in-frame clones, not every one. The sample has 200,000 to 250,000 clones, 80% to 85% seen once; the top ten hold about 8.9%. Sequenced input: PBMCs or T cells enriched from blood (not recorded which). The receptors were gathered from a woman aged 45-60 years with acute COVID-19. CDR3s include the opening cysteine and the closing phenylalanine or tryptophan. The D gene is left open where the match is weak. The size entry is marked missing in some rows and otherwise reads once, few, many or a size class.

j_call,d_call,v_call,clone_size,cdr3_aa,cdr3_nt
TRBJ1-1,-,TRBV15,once,CATSRAGLGSTEAFF,TGTGCCACCAGCAGAGCCGGTCTAGGATCCACTGAAGCTTTCTTT
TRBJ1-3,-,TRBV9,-,CASSPGGLSSGNTIYF,TGTGCCAGCAGCCCAGGAGGCCTAAGCTCTGGAAACACCATATATTTT
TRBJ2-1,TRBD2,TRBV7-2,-,CASELYPGLAGGPVNEQFF,TGTGCCAGCGAGCTATACCCGGGACTAGCGGGGGGGCCGGTTAATGAGCAGTTCTTC
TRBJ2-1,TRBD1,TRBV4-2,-,CASSQNRDSYNEQFF,TGTGCCAGCAGCCAAAACCGGGACAGTTACAATGAGCAGTTCTTC
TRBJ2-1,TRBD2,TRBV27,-,CASSLLAGVSNEQFF,TGTGCCAGCAGTTTACTAGCGGGGGTTTCTAATGAGCAGTTCTTC
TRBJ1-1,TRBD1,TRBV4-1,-,CASSQEGQVYTEAFF,TGCGCCAGCAGCCAAGAGGGACAGGTCTACACTGAAGCTTTCTTT
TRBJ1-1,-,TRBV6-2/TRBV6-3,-,CASSYSLGGGGTEAFF,TGTGCCAGCAGTTACTCCCTGGGGGGAGGAGGGACTGAAGCTTTCTTT
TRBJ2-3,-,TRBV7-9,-,CASSLAATGPDTQYF,TGTGCCAGCAGCTTAGCGGCGACAGGCCCAGATACGCAGTATTTT
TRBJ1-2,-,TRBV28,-,CASSQLWGGSYGYTF,TGTGCCAGCAGTCAATTGTGGGGGGGGTCTTATGGCTACACCTTC
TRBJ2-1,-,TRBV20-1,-,CSASSGSSYNEQFF,TGCAGTGCTAGTAGCGGAAGCTCCTACAATGAGCAGTTCTTC
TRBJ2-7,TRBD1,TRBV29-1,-,CSATRDRGSYEQYF,TGCAGCGCCACCCGGGACAGGGGGTCCTACGAGCAGTACTTC
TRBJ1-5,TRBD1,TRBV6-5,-,CASRYWTGTGQPQHF,TGTGCCAGCAGATATTGGACAGGTACCGGTCAGCCCCAGCATTTT
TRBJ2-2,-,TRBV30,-,CAWNEQSAGELFF,TGTGCCTGGAACGAACAGAGTGCCGGGGAGCTGTTTTTT
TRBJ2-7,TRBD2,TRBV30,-,CAWRLAGGKNEQYF,TGTGCCTGGAGGCTAGCGGGAGGTAAAAATGAGCAGTACTTC
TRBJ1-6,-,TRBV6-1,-,CASSTDTRSSLHF,TGTGCCAGCAGTACGGACACCCGTAGCTCCCTCCACTTT
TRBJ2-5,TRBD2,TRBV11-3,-,CASSYLPSSGGSWETQYF,TGTGCCAGCAGCTACCTACCTTCTAGCGGGGGTAGTTGGGAGACCCAGTACTTC
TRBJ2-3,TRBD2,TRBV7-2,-,CASSLGLAIADTQYF,TGTGCCAGCAGCTTAGGACTAGCGATTGCAGATACGCAGTATTTT
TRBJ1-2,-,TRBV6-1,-,CASSEGRGPANYGYTF,TGTGCCAGCAGTGAAGGGCGGGGCCCAGCTAACTATGGCTACACCTTC
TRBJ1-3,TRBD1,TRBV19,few,CASSEPPTGSGNTIYF,TGTGCCAGTAGTGAGCCCCCGACAGGGTCTGGAAACACCATATATTTT
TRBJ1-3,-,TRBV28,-,CASSSLGFSGNTIYF,TGTGCCAGCAGCTCCCTAGGCTTCTCTGGAAACACCATATATTTT